There are many counts of the clone carrying this T cell receptor (beta chain). The antigen is undetermined. Germline V lookup: CDR1 MNHEY, CDR2 SMNVEV (reference sequence). The J segment lost 7 bases and the V segment lost 2 bases, leaving 4 bases of the junction unmatched. This CDR3 has 16 amino acids. This record comes from a study of T cells after posttransplantation cyclophosphamide. Peripheral blood was collected from the related graft donor on the marrow donation day. Here immunoSEQ multiplex PCR was the method, and the copy in TCRdb shows in-frame clones only, minus some. This record lists about 33,000 clones, none seen once only, and the top ten clones contain 4% to 5.5%. Overall study results and limits: Donor-recipient repertoire similarity was low at 1-2 months, rising over year one. Recipient CMV seropositivity and CMV reactivation strongly tracked TRB clonality.

The sequenced material came from PBMCs. The chain links TRBV27 to TRBJ1-6; 11 positions match TRBD1. The sequence was collected from a woman in her 30s in good health and a related stem cell transplant donor. The CDR3 protein is CASSLGQGASNSPLHF. The CDR3 nucleotides are TGTGCCAGCAGTTTAGGACAGGGGGCGAGCAATTCACCCCTCCACTTT.